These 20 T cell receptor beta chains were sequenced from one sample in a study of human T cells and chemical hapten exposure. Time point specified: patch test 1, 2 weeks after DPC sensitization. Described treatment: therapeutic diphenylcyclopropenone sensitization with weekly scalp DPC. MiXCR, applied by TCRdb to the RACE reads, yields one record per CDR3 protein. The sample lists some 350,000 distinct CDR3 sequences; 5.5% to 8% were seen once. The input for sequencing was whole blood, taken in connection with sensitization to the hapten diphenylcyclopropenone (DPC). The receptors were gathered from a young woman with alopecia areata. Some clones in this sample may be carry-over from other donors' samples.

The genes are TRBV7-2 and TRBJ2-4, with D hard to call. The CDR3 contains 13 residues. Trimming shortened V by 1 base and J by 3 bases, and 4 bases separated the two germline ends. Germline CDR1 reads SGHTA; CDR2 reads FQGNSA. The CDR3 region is CASSLEVKNIQYF. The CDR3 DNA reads TGTGCCAGCAGCTTAGAGGTCAAAAACATTCAGTACTTC.

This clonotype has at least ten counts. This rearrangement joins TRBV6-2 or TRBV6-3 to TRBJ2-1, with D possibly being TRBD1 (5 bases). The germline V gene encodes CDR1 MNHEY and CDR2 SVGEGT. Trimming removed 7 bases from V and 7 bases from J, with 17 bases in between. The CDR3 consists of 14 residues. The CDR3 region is CASTPKGPWNEQFF. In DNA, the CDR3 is TGTGCCAGCACTCCAAAGGGGCCCTGGAATGAGCAGTTCTTC.

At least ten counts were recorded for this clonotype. CDR3 sequence: CASSASGERGDTQYF. In nucleotides, the CDR3 is TGTGCCAGCAGTGCCTCAGGGGAGAGGGGAGATACGCAGTATTTT. This chain uses TRBV2 with TRBJ2-3; the D gene is possibly TRBD1 (6 bases). The length of the CDR3 is 15 residues. Germline assignment: CDR1 SNHLY and CDR2 FYNNEI. Trimming removed 4 bases from V and 5 bases from J, with 16 bases in between.

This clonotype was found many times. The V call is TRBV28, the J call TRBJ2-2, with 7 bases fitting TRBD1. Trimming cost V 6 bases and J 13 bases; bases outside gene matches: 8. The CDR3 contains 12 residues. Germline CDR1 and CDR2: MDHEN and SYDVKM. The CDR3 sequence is CASSSTGAGLFF. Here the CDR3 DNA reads TGTGCCAGCAGCTCTACAGGGGCCGGGCTGTTTTTT.

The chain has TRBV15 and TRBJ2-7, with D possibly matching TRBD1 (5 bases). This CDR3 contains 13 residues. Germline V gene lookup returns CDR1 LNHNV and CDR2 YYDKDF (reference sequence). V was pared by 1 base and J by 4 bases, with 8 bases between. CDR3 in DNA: TGTGCCACCAGCAGAGGGACAATTTACGAGCAGTACTTC. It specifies CATSRGTIYEQYF.

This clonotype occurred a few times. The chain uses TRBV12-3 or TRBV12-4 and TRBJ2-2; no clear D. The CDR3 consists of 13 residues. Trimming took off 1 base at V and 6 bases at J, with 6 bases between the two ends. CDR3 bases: TGTGCCAGCAGTTTAGGGTTCCCCGGGGAGCTGTTTTTT. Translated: CASSLGFPGELFF.

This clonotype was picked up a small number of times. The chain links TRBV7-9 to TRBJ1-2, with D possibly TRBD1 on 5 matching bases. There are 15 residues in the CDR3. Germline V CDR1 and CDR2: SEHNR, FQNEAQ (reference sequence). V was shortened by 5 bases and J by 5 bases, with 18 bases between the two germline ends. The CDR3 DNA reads TGTGCCAGCAGCCCCCAGGGACCCGGGGATTATGGCTACACCTTC. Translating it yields CASSPQGPGDYGYTF.

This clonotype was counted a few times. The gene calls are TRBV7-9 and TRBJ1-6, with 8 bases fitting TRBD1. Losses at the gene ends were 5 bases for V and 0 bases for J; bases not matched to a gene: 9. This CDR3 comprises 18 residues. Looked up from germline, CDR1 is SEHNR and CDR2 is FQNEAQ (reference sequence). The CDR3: CASSRGQGGSSYNSPLHF. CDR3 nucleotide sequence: TGTGCCAGCAGCCGCGGACAGGGCGGGAGCTCCTATAATTCACCCCTCCACTTT. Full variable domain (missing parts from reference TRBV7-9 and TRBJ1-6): DTGVSQNPRHKITKRGQNVTFRCDPISEHNRLYWYRQTLGQGPEFLTYFQNEAQLEKSRLLSDRFSAERPKGSFSTLEIQRTEQGDSAMYLCASSRGQGGSSYNSPLHFGNGTRLTVT.

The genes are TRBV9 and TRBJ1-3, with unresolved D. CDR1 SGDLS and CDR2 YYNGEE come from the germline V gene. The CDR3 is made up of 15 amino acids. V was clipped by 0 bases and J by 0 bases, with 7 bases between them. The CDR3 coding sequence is TGTGCCAGCAGCGTAGATGTGATCTCTGGAAACACCATATATTTT. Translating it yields CASSVDVISGNTIYF.

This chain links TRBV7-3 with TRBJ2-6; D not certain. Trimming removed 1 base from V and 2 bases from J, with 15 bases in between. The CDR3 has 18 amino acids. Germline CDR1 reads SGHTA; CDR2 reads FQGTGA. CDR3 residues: CASSLSLGKGTGANVLTF. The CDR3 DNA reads TGTGCCAGCAGCTTAAGTCTGGGGAAGGGAACTGGGGCCAACGTCCTGACTTTC.

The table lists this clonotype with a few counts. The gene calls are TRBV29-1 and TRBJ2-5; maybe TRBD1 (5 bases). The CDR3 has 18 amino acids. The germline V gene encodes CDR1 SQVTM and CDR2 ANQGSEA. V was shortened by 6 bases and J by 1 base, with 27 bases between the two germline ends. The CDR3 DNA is TGCAGCGTGATGGAGACAACGATCCACCTAGGGGTCCAAGAGACCCAGTACTTC. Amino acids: CSVMETTIHLGVQETQYF.

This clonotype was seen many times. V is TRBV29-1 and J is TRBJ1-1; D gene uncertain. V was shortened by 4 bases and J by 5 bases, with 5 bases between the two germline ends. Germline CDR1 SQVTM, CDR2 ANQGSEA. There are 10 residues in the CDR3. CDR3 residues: CSVGGTEAFF. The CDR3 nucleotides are TGCAGCGTTGGGGGTACTGAAGCTTTCTTT.

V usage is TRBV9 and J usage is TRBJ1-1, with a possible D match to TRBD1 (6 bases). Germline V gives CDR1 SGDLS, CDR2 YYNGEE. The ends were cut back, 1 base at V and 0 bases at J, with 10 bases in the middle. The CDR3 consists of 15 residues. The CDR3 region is CASSVTGNMNTEAFF. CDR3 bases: TGTGCCAGCAGCGTAACAGGGAACATGAACACTGAAGCTTTCTTT. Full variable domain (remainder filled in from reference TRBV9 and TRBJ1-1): DSGVTQTPKHLITATGQRVTLRCSPRSGDLSVYWYQQSLDQGLQFLIQYYNGEERAKGNILERFSAQQFPDLHSELNLSSLELGDSALYFCASSVTGNMNTEAFFGQGTRLTVV.

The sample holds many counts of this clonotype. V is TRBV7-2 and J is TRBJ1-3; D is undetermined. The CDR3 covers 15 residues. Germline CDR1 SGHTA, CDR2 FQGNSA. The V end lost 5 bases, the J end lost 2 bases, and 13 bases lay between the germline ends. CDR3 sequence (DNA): TGTGCCAGCAGCCCAGGCTTGGGAGCTGGAAACACCATATATTTT. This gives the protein CASSPGLGAGNTIYF.

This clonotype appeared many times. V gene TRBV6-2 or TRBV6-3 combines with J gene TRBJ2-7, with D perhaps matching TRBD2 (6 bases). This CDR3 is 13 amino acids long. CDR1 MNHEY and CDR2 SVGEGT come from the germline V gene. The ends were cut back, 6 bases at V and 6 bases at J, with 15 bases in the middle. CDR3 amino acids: CASSPGRRVEQYF. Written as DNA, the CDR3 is TGTGCCAGCAGCCCGGGCAGGAGGGTCGAGCAGTACTTC.

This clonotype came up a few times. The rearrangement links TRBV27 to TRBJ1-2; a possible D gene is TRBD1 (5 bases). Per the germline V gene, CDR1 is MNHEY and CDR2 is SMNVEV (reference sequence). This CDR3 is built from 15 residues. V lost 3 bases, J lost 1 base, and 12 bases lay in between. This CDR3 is CASSFRLGLNYGYTF. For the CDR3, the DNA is TGTGCCAGCAGTTTCAGGCTGGGACTTAACTATGGCTACACCTTC.

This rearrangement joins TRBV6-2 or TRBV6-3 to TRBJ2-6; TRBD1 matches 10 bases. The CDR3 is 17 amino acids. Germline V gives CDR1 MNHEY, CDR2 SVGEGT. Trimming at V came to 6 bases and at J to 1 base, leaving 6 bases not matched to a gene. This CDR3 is CASSSRQGASGANVLTF. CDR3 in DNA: TGTGCCAGCAGCTCTCGACAGGGGGCATCTGGGGCCAACGTCCTGACTTTC.

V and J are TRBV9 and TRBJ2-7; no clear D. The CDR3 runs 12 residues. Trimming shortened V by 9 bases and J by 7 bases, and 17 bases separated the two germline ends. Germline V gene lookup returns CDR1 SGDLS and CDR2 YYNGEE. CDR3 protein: CANYQVPLEQYF. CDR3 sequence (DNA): TGTGCCAACTACCAGGTCCCGTTGGAGCAGTACTTC.

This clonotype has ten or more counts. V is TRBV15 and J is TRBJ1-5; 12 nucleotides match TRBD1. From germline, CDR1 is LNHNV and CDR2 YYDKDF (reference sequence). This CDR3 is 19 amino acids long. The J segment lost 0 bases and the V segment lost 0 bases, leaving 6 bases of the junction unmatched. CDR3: CATSREGQGAGGSNQPQHF. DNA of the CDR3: TGTGCCACCAGCAGAGAGGGACAGGGGGCAGGAGGTAGCAATCAGCCCCAGCATTTT.

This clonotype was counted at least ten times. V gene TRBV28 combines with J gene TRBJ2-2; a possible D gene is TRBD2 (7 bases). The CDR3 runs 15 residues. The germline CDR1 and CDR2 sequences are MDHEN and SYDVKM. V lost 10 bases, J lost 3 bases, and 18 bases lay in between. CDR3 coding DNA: TGTGCCACCACCCCCGGGGGGCCCTACACCGGGGAGCTGTTTTTT. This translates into CATTPGGPYTGELFF. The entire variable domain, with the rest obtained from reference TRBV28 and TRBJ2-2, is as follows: DVKVTQSSRYLVKRTGEKVFLECVQDMDHENMFWYRQDPGLGLRLIYFSYDVKMKEKGDIPEGYSVSREKKERFSLILESASTNQTSMYLCATTPGGPYTGELFFGEGSRLTVL.